This is a list of T cell receptor beta chains from one sample in a study of T cells after yellow fever vaccination. TCRdb re-called the 5' RACE reads with MiXCR, one entry per CDR3 protein. The data show roughly 300,000 distinct CDR3 sequences, roughly 8.4% seen once. The input for sequencing was PBMCs, taken roughly 47 days after the first yellow fever vaccination. These TCRs come from a man in his late teens or twenties who received the YFV17D yellow fever vaccine. CDR3s include the opening cysteine and the closing phenylalanine or tryptophan. D genes are given only for firm matches. Some rows mark clone size as missing; the rest say once, few, many or name a class of expanded clone.

>-|-|TRBV5-4|TRBJ2-1
CASSPDSNEQFF
TGTGCCAGCAGCCCCGACAGCAATGAGCAGTTCTTC
>few|-|TRBV7-3|TRBJ2-1
CASSLTGAPANEQFF
TGTGCCAGCAGCTTAACGGGGGCGCCGGCCAATGAGCAGTTCTTC
>-|TRBD2|TRBV12-3/TRBV12-4|TRBJ2-7
CASRQRLAGSYEQYF
TGTGCCAGCCGACAGCGTCTAGCGGGAAGTTACGAGCAGTACTTC
>-|-|TRBV7-9|TRBJ1-4
CASSPQGSSRGYF
TGTGCCAGCAGCCCCCAAGGGTCCTCTCGGGGGTATTTT
>once|-|TRBV5-6|TRBJ1-1
CASSVRGYTEAFF
TGTGCCAGCAGCGTCAGGGGTTACACTGAAGCTTTCTTT
>many|TRBD1|TRBV3-1|TRBJ1-2
CASSEQGNGYTF
TGTGCCAGCAGCGAACAGGGGAATGGCTACACCTTC
>-|-|TRBV7-3|TRBJ1-2
CASSGRQHYGYTF
TGTGCCAGCAGCGGGCGACAGCACTATGGCTACACCTTC
>many|TRBD1|TRBV12-3/TRBV12-4|TRBJ1-1
CASRPQGVPTEAFF
TGTGCCAGCAGACCACAGGGGGTCCCCACTGAAGCTTTCTTT
>many|-|TRBV7-2|TRBJ2-5
CASSPKDLPWAQYF
TGTGCCAGCAGCCCCAAGGACCTCCCGTGGGCCCAGTACTTC
>few|TRBD2|TRBV14|TRBJ2-1
CASSPRTSGGPLVF
TGTGCCAGCAGCCCCCGGACTAGCGGGGGGCCCCTAGTCTTC
>-|TRBD2|TRBV6-5|TRBJ2-7
CASSYSSAGGAYEQYF
TGTGCCAGCAGTTACTCTTCTGCCGGGGGGGCTTACGAGCAGTACTTC
>few|-|TRBV6-1|TRBJ2-1
CASGLHGSYNEQFF
TGTGCCAGCGGTCTCCATGGCTCCTACAATGAGCAGTTCTTC
>many|-|TRBV5-1|TRBJ1-1
CASKVQGNTEAFF
TGCGCCAGCAAGGTACAGGGGAACACTGAAGCTTTCTTT
>-|-|TRBV11-2|TRBJ2-3
CASSNPRGSGSLGGTDTQYF
TGTGCCAGCAGCAACCCGCGGGGTAGCGGATCACTCGGGGGCACAGATACGCAGTATTTT
>-|-|TRBV29-1|TRBJ2-1
CSVEDRASARTRGINEQFF
TGCAGCGTTGAAGATAGGGCGAGCGCGCGGACACGGGGGATCAATGAGCAGTTCTTC
>-|TRBD2|TRBV9|TRBJ2-3
CASSPHGGGASLDTQYF
TGTGCCAGCAGCCCCCACGGCGGGGGGGCCAGCTTAGATACGCAGTATTTT
>-|TRBD1|TRBV9|TRBJ1-1
CASSVGQGGTEAFF
TGTGCCAGCAGCGTGGGACAGGGAGGCACTGAAGCTTTCTTT
>few|-|TRBV28|TRBJ2-1
CASHSRSSYNEQFF
TGTGCCAGCCATAGCAGGAGCTCCTACAATGAGCAGTTCTTC
>-|-|TRBV7-2|TRBJ1-6
CASSAGQRRYNSPLHF
TGTGCCAGCAGCGCCGGACAGAGAAGGTATAATTCACCCCTCCACTTT
>-|-|TRBV20-1|TRBJ2-1
CSARDVGGGLTQFF
TGCAGTGCTAGAGATGTCGGAGGGGGATTGACTCAGTTCTTC
>-|-|TRBV7-2|TRBJ2-7
CASSSGTEPYEQYF
TGTGCCAGCAGCTCTGGGACGGAACCCTACGAGCAGTACTTC
>-|-|TRBV19|TRBJ1-1
CASSIWWQDHNTEAFF
TGTGCCAGTAGTATATGGTGGCAGGACCATAACACTGAAGCTTTCTTT
>many|-|TRBV4-3|TRBJ2-3
CASSQRGGGTDTQYF
TGCGCCAGCAGCCAAAGGGGGGGGGGCACAGATACGCAGTATTTT